This T cell receptor beta chain stems from a study of molecular identifiers for immune sequencing clone quantification. This clonotype was seen many times. TCRdb called the PCR reads again in MiXCR, with one record for every CDR3 protein. The repertoire holds about 320,000 distinct CDR3 sequences, with roughly 24% as singletons. The receptor was derived from a human donor in good health. Some libraries in this study had Jurkat cell RNA spiked in. Sequencing was done on a sample of naive CD8+ T cells from blood, with Jurkat cell RNA spiked in. Subset indicated: FACS-sorted CD8+CD4-CCR7+CD45RA+ naive T cells.

The CDR3 bases are TGTGCCAGCAGTTACTCGATTGGGGCCACGCTCCAGGATACGCAGTATTTT. Protein: CASSYSIGATLQDTQYF. V gene TRBV6-5 combines with J gene TRBJ2-3; D is perhaps TRBD1 (5 bases). The CDR3 totals 17 residues. The V and J ends lost 0 bases and 6 bases respectively, with 19 bases between them. Germline CDR1 is MNHEY and CDR2 is SVGAGI.